The 21 T cell receptor delta chains listed next were all sequenced from one sample in a study of gamma-delta T cells after stem cell transplantation. TCRdb fed the RT-PCR reads into CATT to redo clone calling. The sample includes roughly 2,000 delta-chain clones, 30% to 35% of them seen just once. The specimen sequenced was gamma-delta T cells. These receptors were obtained from a human donor. It is not recorded whose cells these are; they may come from a transplant donor.

As for this clone: Sequence at one end of the junction differs from germline and may be a read error. This sequence joins TRDV2 and TRDJ1; unclear D gene. The germline V gene has CDR1 GEAIGNYY and CDR2 EKD. The CDR3 runs 15 residues. The CDR3 DNA follows: TGTGCCTGCGACTCCCTTACTCGGAAGCCCGATAACCTCATCTTT. Translation gives CACDSLTRKPDNLIF.

Details on this clone: A read error is possible here, since a much larger clone lies one base away. The chain is built from TRDV2 and TRDJ1, with 8 bases fitting TRDD3. CDR3 length: 18 residues. Germline-derived CDR1 and CDR2 are GEAIGNYY and EKD. In DNA form, the CDR3 reads TGTGCCTGTGACAGGGTGCTGGGGGACGCCCCGTACACCGATAAACCCATCTTT. Its protein product is CACDRVLGDAPYTDKPIF.

This clone has more than one count but fewer than ten. This chain connects TRDV2 to TRDJ3; 8 nucleotides agree with TRDD3. Germline loops: CDR1 GEAIGNYY, CDR2 EKD. V was clipped by 1 base and J by 3 bases; unmatched bases: 7. CDR3 length equals 18 residues. CDR3 sequence: CACDTAGGRSWDTRQMFF. For the CDR3, the DNA is TGTGCCTGTGACACGGCTGGGGGACGTAGCTGGGACACCCGACAGATGTTTTTC.

For this clone: A much more abundant neighbour one base away suggests this may be a read error. The chain carries TRDV2 and TRDJ1; no clear D. This CDR3 contains 17 residues. Germline CDR1 GEAIGNYY, CDR2 EKD. Trimming removed 0 bases from V and 1 base from J, with 17 bases in between. CDR3 residues: CACDTIPEDRSTDKLIF. In DNA, the CDR3 is TGTGCCTGTGACACCATCCCGGAGGATCGGTCCACCGATAAACTCATCTTT.

This clone was recorded a few times. The rearrangement uses TRDV2 and TRDJ1; D is unresolved. Trimming stripped 0 bases from V and 5 bases from J, with 12 bases between. The length of the CDR3 is 14 residues. Germline V gene lookup returns CDR1 GEAIGNYY and CDR2 EKD. As DNA, the CDR3 is TGTGCCTGTGACACCATTACTCGAGGAGATAAACTCATCTTT. Translated: CACDTITRGDKLIF.

This clone was counted only a few times. This probably arose from a read error, given a far larger clone one base away. The chain is built from TRDV2 and TRDJ1; 9 bases match TRDD3. The germline V gene encodes CDR1 GEAIGNYY and CDR2 EKD. The CDR3 covers 16 residues. The DNA of the CDR3 is TGTGCCTGTGACACCCTGGGGGATCCCCACGCAGATAAACCCATCTTT. Translated: CACDTLGDPHADKPIF.

Sample share makes this clone large. Within the sample, other DNA sequences also encode this same CDR3. The CDR3 loop is CACDSVLGNDKLIF. The CDR3 coding sequence is TGTGCCTGTGACTCGGTACTGGGGAACGATAAACTCATCTTT. The chain joins TRDV2 to TRDJ1; 7 bases fit TRDD3. There are 14 residues in the CDR3. Germline V gene data show CDR1 as GEAIGNYY and CDR2 as EKD. Losses at the gene ends were 3 bases for V and 4 bases for J; bases not matched to a gene: 7.

By share, this clone ranks as medium-sized. The chain has TRDV2 and TRDJ3, with D possibly TRDD3 on 5 matching bases. The CDR3 is 18 amino acids. Germline values: CDR1 GEAIGNYY, CDR2 EKD. The V end lost 3 bases, the J end lost 0 bases, and 14 bases lay between the germline ends. CDR3 region: CACDPVGGSSWDTRQMFF. In DNA, the CDR3 is TGTGCCTGTGACCCTGTCGGGGGCAGCTCCTGGGACACCCGACAGATGTTTTTC.

This clone is labeled as medium-sized. The chain has TRDV2 and TRDJ1; 12 positions match TRDD3. Per the germline V gene, CDR1 is GEAIGNYY and CDR2 is EKD. Trimming at V came to 3 bases and at J to 1 base, leaving 8 bases not matched to a gene. The CDR3 totals 17 residues. The CDR3 DNA reads as TGTGCCTGTGACCCACTGGGGGATACCTCCGCCACCGATAAACTCATCTTT. Translation gives CACDPLGDTSATDKLIF.

This clone was picked up one time. The chain uses TRDV1 and TRDJ1; a possible D gene is TRDD3 (5 bases). The CDR3 has 19 residues. Trimming cost V 2 bases and J 4 bases, with 26 bases left between them. CDR1 and CDR2 from the germline V gene are TSWWSYY and QGS. CDR3 amino acids: CALGEMGWGTSLWFDKLIF. CDR3 nucleotide sequence: TGTGCTCTTGGGGAAATGGGGTGGGGCACGTCGTTATGGTTCGATAAACTCATCTTT.

For this clone: A read error may be the cause here, since a much bigger clone is one base away. The V call is TRDV2, the J call TRDJ1, with a possible D match to TRDD3 (5 bases). CDR3 length: 19 amino acids. CDR1 and CDR2 from the germline V gene are GEAIGNYY and EKD. CDR3 in DNA: TGTGCCTGTGACACCGTGGGGACGACCGCGGCCCGGTACACCGATAACCTCATCTTT. This codes for CACDTVGTTAARYTDNLIF.

By its share, this clone is large. This chain joins TRDV1 and TRDJ1; either TRDD2 or TRDD3 may fit D (7 bases each). Germline loops: CDR1 TSWWSYY, CDR2 QGS. The CDR3 extends over 21 amino acids. Deletions cut 2 bases from V and 7 bases from J, with 35 bases between. Written as DNA, the CDR3 is TGTGCTCTTGGGGAAGCCTCCTTCCTGCTGACTTACTGGGGCCCTCCGGGTAAACTCATCTTT. This translates into CALGEASFLLTYWGPPGKLIF.

The V and J genes are TRDV2 and TRDJ1, with 8 bases identical to TRDD3. Germline-derived CDR1 and CDR2 are GEAIGNYY and EKD. V shed 0 bases and J 4 bases; nucleotides not matched to a gene: 15. The length of the CDR3 is 18 residues. CDR3 in amino acids: CACDTIRAPWGISDKLIF. For the CDR3, the DNA is TGTGCCTGTGACACCATCCGCGCTCCATGGGGGATCAGCGATAAACTCATCTTT.

This clone was detected only a few times. V and J are TRDV1 and TRDJ1; D is unclear. V gave up 2 bases and J gave up 7 bases, with 32 bases separating them. Germline CDR1 TSWWSYY, CDR2 QGS. The length of the CDR3 is 20 residues. The DNA for the CDR3 is TGTGCTCTTGGGGAATCCTCCTTTCCACCTTTGTGGGTAAGGGCCGGTAAACTCATCTTT. Protein product: CALGESSFPPLWVRAGKLIF.

V is TRDV1 and J is TRDJ1; 10 nucleotides match TRDD3. The V and J ends lost 3 bases and 4 bases, in that order; junction bases with no gene match: 29. CDR3 size: 23 residues. Germline lookup yields CDR1 TSWWSYY and CDR2 QGS. The CDR3 region is CALGDSTPSSTRWGIRRLDKLIF. The CDR3 DNA follows: TGTGCTCTTGGGGATTCAACGCCTTCCTCGACCCGCTGGGGGATAAGGAGACTCGATAAACTCATCTTT.

As for this clone: This may be a read error: a much more frequent sequence differs by one nucleotide. The chain recombines TRDV2 with TRDJ3, with D maybe TRDD3 (5 bases). Germline CDR1 reads GEAIGNYY; CDR2 reads EKD. This CDR3 is 18 amino acids long. The CDR3 protein is CACDTADTSSWDTRRMFF. CDR3 sequence (DNA): TGTGCCTGTGACACCGCGGACACAAGCTCCTGGGACACCCGACGGATGTTTTTC.

In this sample, this clone turned up a few times. V gene TRDV2 combines with J gene TRDJ1; no clear D. Deletions cut 0 bases from V and 1 base from J, with 26 bases between. The CDR3 is 20 residues long. The germline V gene has CDR1 GEAIGNYY and CDR2 EKD. The chain's CDR3 is CACDTVMQEMQGMATDKLIF. The CDR3 DNA sequence: TGTGCCTGTGACACCGTGATGCAGGAGATGCAGGGTATGGCCACCGATAAACTCATCTTT.

This clone has a handful of counts. DNA for the CDR3: TGTGCCTGTGAGTCCCTGGGGGATGTCGGCCCTGGGGCCGATAAACTCATCTTT. The encoded protein is CACESLGDVGPGADKLIF. This rearrangement joins TRDV2 to TRDJ1, with 9 bases matching TRDD3. The CDR3 has 18 amino acids. V was pared by 4 bases and J by 3 bases, with 17 bases of the junction left unmatched. The germline gives CDR1 GEAIGNYY, CDR2 EKD.

Only a few counts were recorded for this clone. Other DNA sequences in the same sample also yield this CDR3. The chain has TRDV1 and TRDJ1; TRDD3 agrees at 12 bases. This CDR3 has 21 amino acids. From germline, CDR1 is TSWWSYY and CDR2 QGS. J lost 6 bases, V lost 0 bases, and 20 bases had no gene match. This CDR3 is CALGELGSFPSPYWGIHKLIF. CDR3 in DNA: TGTGCTCTTGGGGAACTAGGCTCATTCCCTTCCCCTTACTGGGGGATACATAAACTCATCTTT.

By share, this clone ranks as large. This CDR3 is also generated by other DNA sequences in the sample. The chain couples TRDV2 to TRDJ1; TRDD3 aligns across 12 bases. V gave up 3 bases and J gave up 5 bases; unmatched junction bases: 15. Per the germline V gene, CDR1 is GEAIGNYY and CDR2 is EKD. The CDR3 is made up of 18 amino acids. The CDR3 DNA sequence: TGTGCCTGTGACCCCCTACTGGGGGATACATCTCTCTCGGATAAACTCATCTTT. Protein product: CACDPLLGDTSLSDKLIF.

This clone has more than one count but fewer than ten. A far larger clone is one nucleotide away, so this likely arose from a read error. DNA for the CDR3: TGTGCCTGTGACCCCTTACTGGGGGACTTGACAGCACAACCCTTCTTT. Residues: CACDPLLGDLTAQPFF. This chain links TRDV2 with TRDJ2; 9 bases match TRDD3. Per the germline V gene, CDR1 is GEAIGNYY and CDR2 is EKD. The CDR3 spans 16 residues.